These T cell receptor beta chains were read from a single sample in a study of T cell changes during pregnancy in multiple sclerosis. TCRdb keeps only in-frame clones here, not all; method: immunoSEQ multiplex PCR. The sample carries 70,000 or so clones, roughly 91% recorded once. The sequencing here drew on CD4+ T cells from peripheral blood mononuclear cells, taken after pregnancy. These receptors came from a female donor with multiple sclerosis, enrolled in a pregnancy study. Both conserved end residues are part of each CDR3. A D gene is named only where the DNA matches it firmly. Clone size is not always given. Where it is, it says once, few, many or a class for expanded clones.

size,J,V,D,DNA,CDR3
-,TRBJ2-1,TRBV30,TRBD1,TGTGCCTGGAGACTGGGGACAGGGGGTCGGGGGCCCCTAAACAATGAGCAGTTCTTC,CAWRLGTGGRGPLNNEQFF
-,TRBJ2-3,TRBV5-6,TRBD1,TGTGCCAGCAGCCCGACAGGGGGTAGCACAGATACGCAGTATTTT,CASSPTGGSTDTQYF
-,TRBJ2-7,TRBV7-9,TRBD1,TGTGCCAGCAGCCGAACAGGGGGAGGAGAGCAGTACTTC,CASSRTGGGEQYF
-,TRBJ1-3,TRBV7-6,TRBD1,TGTGCCAGCAGCAAATTGACAGGGGCTAGCTCTGGAAACACCATATATTTT,CASSKLTGASSGNTIYF
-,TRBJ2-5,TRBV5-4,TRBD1,TGTGCCAGCAGGGCCGGGACAGGGGGTTTCGAGTCAGAGACCCAGTACTTC,CASRAGTGGFESETQYF
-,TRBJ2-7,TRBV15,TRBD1,TGTGCCACCAGCACACCAGGGGGCGCGGATACCTACGAGCAGTACTTC,CATSTPGGADTYEQYF
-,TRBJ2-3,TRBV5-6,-,TGTGCCAGCAGCTTGTATTACTCAACAGATACGCAGTATTTT,CASSLYYSTDTQYF
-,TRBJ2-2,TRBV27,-,TGTGCCAGCGGCTCCGGAGCGGGTCACACCGGGGAGCTGTTTTTT,CASGSGAGHTGELFF
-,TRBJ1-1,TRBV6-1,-,TGTGCCAGCAGTGTCCAACCGGGACTTTTGAACACTGAAGCTTTCTTT,CASSVQPGLLNTEAFF
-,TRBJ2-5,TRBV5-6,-,TGTGCCAGCAGCTTTGAGGAGACCCAGTACTTC,CASSFEETQYF
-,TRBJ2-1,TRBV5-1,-,TGCGCCAGCAGCGCGGACCCCGCCGGGGTAAATGAGCAGTTCTTC,CASSADPAGVNEQFF
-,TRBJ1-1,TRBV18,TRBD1,TGTGCCAGCTCCCGGGACAGGGACTGGAAAAACACTGAAGCTTTCTTT,CASSRDRDWKNTEAFF
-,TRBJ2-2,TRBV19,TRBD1,TGTGCCAGTAGTCCGAGGGGACAGGGCTCCGCCGGGGAGCTGTTTTTT,CASSPRGQGSAGELFF
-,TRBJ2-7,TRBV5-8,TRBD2,TGTGCCAGCAGCTTGGGGACTAGCGGGAGAAGGGACGAGCAGTACTTC,CASSLGTSGRRDEQYF
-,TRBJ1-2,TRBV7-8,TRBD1,TGTGCCAGCAGCAGCAGGGACAGGGTTTATGGCTACACCTTC,CASSSRDRVYGYTF
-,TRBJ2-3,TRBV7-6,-,TGTGCCAGCAGCCCCCGGCGGTCCACAGATACGCAGTATTTT,CASSPRRSTDTQYF
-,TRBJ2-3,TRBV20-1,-,TGCAGGGTAATAGGCACAGATACGCAGTATTTT,CRVIGTDTQYF
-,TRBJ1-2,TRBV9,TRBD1,TGTGCCAGCAGCGTAGGAATTGGGACAGGCTATGGCTACACCTTC,CASSVGIGTGYGYTF
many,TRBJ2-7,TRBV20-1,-,TGCAGTGCTAGACAGGGTCACAGGCAGTACTTC,CSARQGHRQYF
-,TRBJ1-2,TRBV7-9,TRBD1,TGTGCCAGCAGCCCCACCACAGGGGGTGGCTACACCTTC,CASSPTTGGGYTF
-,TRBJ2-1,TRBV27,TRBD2,TGTGCCAGCAGTATCCGACTAGCGGGGTACAATGAGCAGTTCTTC,CASSIRLAGYNEQFF
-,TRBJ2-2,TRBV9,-,TGTGCCAGCAGCGCCCTAGGCAACACCGGGGAGCTGTTTTTT,CASSALGNTGELFF
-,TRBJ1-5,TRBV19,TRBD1,TGTGCCAGTAGTATAGATCTGGCAGGGGGACAGGGGCTCAATCAGCCCCAGCATTTT,CASSIDLAGGQGLNQPQHF
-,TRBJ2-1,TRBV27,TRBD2,TGTGCCAGCAGTTTTTCGACTAGCGGGGGCAATGAGCAGTTCTTC,CASSFSTSGGNEQFF
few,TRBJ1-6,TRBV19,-,TGTGCCAGTCAAGCCGAACTACATAATTCACCCCTCCACTTT,CASQAELHNSPLHF
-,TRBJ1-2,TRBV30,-,TGTGCCTGGACAGGGGCCTATGGCTACACCTTC,CAWTGAYGYTF
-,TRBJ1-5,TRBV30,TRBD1,TGTGCCTGGAGTGCTATCCGGGACAGGGGCGATCAGCCCCAGCATTTT,CAWSAIRDRGDQPQHF
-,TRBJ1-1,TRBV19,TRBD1,TGTGCCAGTACCCCCGCCGGGACAGCGCAAGCTTTCTTT,CASTPAGTAQAFF
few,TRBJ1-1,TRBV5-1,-,TGCGCCAGCAGCTTGGCCCAGGGGAACACTGAAGCTTTCTTT,CASSLAQGNTEAFF
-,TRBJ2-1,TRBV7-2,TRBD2,TGTGCCAGCAGCTTTCTAGCGGGGGAGCCCGATGAGCAGTTCTTC,CASSFLAGEPDEQFF
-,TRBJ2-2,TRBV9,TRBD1,TGTGCCAGCAGCGTAGGAGGACAGGCCGGGGAGCTGTTTTTT,CASSVGGQAGELFF
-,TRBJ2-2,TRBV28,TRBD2,TGTGCCAGCAGTGCAACGCTAGCGGGAGCTGGGGTCGGGGAGCTGTTTTTT,CASSATLAGAGVGELFF